The subject of this entry is one T cell receptor beta chain. Its antigen is unknown. Germline assignment: CDR1 MNHNS and CDR2 SASEGT. The CDR3 runs 16 residues. 5'RACE template switching built TCR beta cDNA with unique molecular identifiers. TCRdb reprocessed the 5' RACE reads and reports one entry per CDR3 protein, with no DNA. The table lists roughly 390,000 distinct CDR3 sequences. This entry is derived from a study of T cells expressing NK-cell markers. For the study at large: HCMV seropositivity characterized most of the eight sequenced donors, and seronegativity one.

Regarding the study as a whole: Uncertainty persisted over the HCMV specificity of expanded NKG2C+ T cell clones. A range of about 1.0-7.0% of CD8+ T cells consisted of dominant NKG2C+ clonotypes in 6 or 7 donors.

The sequencing sample was made of blood T cells: a sorted CD56 or NKG2C T cell subset, CD4+ or CD8+ T cells, or bulk PBMC T cells (not recorded which). V gene TRBV6-1 combines with J gene TRBJ2-1. This receptor was obtained from a man between 18 and 69 years old in good health. This chain's CDR3 is CASSEAKAGSYNEQFF.